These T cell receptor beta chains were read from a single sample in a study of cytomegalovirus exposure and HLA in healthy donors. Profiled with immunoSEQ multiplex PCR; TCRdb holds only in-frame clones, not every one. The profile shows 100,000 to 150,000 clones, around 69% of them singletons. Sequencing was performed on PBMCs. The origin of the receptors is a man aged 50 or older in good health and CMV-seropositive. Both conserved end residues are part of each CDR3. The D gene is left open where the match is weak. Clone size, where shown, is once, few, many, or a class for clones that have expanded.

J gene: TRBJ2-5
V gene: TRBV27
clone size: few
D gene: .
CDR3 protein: CASSLAGAYQETQYF
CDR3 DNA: TGTGCCAGCAGTTTAGCGGGGGCCTATCAAGAGACCCAGTACTTC

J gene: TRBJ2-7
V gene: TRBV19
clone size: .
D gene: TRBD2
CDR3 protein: CASGRTSTSYEQYF
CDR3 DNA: TGTGCCTCGGGGAGGACTAGCACTTCCTACGAGCAGTACTTC

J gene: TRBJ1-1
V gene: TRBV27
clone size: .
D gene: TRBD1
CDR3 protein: CASSLSSTGEAFF
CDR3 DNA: TGTGCCAGCAGTTTATCTTCGACAGGGGAAGCTTTCTTT

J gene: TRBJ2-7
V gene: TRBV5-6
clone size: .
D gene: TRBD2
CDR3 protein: CASSPEGGTSKYEQYF
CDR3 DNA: TGTGCCAGCAGCCCGGAGGGTGGGACTAGCAAGTACGAGCAGTACTTC

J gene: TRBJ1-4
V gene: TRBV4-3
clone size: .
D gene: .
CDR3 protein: CASSQGRTDSEVGHEKLFF
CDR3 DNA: TGCGCCAGCAGCCAAGGAAGGACGGACAGCGAGGTGGGGCATGAAAAACTGTTTTTT

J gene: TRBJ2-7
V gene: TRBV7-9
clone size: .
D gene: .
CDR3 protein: CASSLGDFYEQYF
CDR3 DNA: TGTGCCAGCAGCCTAGGGGACTTTTACGAGCAGTACTTC

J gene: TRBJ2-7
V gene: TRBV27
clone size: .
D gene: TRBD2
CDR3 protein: CASRMGGWQYF
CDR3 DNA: TGTGCCAGCCGTATGGGGGGGTGGCAGTACTTC

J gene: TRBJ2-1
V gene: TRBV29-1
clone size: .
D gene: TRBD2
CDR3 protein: CSVEKVGLAGGQQFF
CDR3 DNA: TGCAGCGTTGAGAAGGTGGGACTAGCGGGGGGCCAGCAGTTCTTC

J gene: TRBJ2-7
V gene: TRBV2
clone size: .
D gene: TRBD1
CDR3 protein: CASVRDRGYEQYF
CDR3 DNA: TGTGCCAGCGTTCGGGACAGGGGATACGAGCAGTACTTC

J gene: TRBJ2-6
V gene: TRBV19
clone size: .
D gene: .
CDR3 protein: CASSKTVTGANVLTF
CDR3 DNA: TGTGCCAGTAGTAAAACAGTGACCGGGGCCAACGTCCTGACTTTC

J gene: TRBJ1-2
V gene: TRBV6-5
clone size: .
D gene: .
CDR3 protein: CASSERLLYGYTF
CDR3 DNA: TGTGCCAGCAGTGAGAGACTTCTTTATGGCTACACCTTC

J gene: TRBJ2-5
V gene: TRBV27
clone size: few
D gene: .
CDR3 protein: CASSLSTRPQETQYF
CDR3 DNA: TGTGCCAGCAGTTTATCGACAAGGCCCCAAGAGACCCAGTACTTC

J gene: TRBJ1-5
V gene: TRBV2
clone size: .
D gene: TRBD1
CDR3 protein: CASSGQGGNQPQHF
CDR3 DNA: TGTGCCAGCAGTGGACAGGGAGGAAATCAGCCCCAGCATTTT

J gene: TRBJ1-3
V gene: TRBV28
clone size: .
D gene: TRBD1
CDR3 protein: CASRLPGQGNTIYF
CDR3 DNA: TGTGCCAGCAGACTTCCGGGACAGGGAAACACCATATATTTT

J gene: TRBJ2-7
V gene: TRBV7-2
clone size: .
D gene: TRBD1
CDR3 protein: CASSSPLQGQATYEQYF
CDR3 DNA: TGTGCCAGCAGCTCACCCTTGCAAGGACAGGCGACCTACGAGCAGTACTTC

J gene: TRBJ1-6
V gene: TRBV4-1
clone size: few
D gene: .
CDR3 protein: CASSLGGDSPLHF
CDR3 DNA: TGCGCCAGCAGCCTCGGGGGGGATTCACCCCTCCACTTT

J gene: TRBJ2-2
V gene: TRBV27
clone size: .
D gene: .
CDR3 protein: CASSLFNTGELFF
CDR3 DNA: TGTGCCAGCAGTCTCTTTAACACCGGGGAGCTGTTTTTT

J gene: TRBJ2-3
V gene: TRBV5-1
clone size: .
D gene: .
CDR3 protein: CASNQDQTSTDTQYF
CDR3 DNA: TGCGCCAGCAACCAAGATCAGACTAGCACAGATACGCAGTATTTT

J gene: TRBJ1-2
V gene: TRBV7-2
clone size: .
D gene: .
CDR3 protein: CASSSTDGYTF
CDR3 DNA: TGTGCCAGCAGCTCGACAGATGGCTACACCTTC

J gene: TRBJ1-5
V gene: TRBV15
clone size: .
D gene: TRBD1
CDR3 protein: CATSLWGQGDQPQHF
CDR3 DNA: TGTGCCACCAGCCTTTGGGGACAGGGTGATCAGCCCCAGCATTTT

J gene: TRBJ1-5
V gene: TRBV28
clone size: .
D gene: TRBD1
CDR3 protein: CASSRTGYNQPQHF
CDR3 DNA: TGTGCCAGCAGTAGGACAGGGTACAATCAGCCCCAGCATTTT

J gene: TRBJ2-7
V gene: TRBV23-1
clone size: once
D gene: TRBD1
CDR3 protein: CASSQPGTGVCREQYF
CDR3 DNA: TGCGCCAGCAGTCAACCGGGGACAGGGGTATGTCGCGAGCAGTACTTC

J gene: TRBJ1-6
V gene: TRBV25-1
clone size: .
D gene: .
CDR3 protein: CASSPQGYNSPLHF
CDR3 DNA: TGTGCCAGCAGCCCACAGGGTTATAATTCACCCCTCCACTTT

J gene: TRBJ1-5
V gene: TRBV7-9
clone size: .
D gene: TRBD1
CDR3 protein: CSSSLAAGTGEGQPQHF
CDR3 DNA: TGTTCCAGCAGCTTAGCTGCCGGGACAGGCGAGGGGCAGCCCCAGCATTTT

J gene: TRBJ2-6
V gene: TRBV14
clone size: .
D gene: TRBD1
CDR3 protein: CASSSTGVISGANVLTF
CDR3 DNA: TGTGCCAGCAGCTCGACAGGGGTAATCTCTGGGGCCAACGTCCTGACTTTC

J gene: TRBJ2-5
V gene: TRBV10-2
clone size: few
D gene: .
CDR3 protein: CASSESTSISSRETQYF
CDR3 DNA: TGCGCCAGCAGTGAGTCCACTTCGATATCTAGCCGGGAGACCCAGTACTTC

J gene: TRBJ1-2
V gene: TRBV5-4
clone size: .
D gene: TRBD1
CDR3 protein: CASSPSGQGARGYTF
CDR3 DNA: TGTGCCAGCAGCCCTTCGGGACAGGGGGCACGTGGCTACACCTTC

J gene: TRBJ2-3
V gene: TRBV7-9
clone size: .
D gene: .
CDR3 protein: CASRETADTQYF
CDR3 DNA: TGTGCCAGCAGAGAGACAGCAGATACGCAGTATTTT

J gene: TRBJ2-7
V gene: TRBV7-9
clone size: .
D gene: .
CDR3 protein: CASSLGQGGSYEQYF
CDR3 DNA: TGTGCCAGCAGCTTAGGTCAAGGAGGGTCGTACGAGCAGTACTTC

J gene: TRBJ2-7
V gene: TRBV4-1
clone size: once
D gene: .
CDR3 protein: CASSQIVGDSYEQYF
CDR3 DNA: TGCGCCAGCAGCCAAATAGTGGGAGATTCCTACGAGCAGTACTTC

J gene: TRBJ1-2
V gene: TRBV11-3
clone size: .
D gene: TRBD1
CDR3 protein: CASSFGTGTYGYTF
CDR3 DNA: TGTGCCAGCAGCTTCGGGACAGGTACCTATGGCTACACCTTC

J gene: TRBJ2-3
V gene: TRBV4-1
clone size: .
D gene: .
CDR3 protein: CASSPGWRDTDTQYF
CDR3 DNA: TGCGCCAGCAGCCCCGGCTGGAGGGACACAGATACGCAGTATTTT

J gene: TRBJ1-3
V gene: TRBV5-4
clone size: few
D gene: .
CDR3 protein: CASSLWRDPGNTIYF
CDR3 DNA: TGTGCCAGCAGCTTGTGGAGGGACCCTGGAAACACCATATATTTT

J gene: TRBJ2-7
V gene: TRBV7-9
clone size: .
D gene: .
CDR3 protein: CSSSTTVLGYEQYF
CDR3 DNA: TGTTCCAGCAGCACGACAGTCCTGGGCTACGAGCAGTACTTC

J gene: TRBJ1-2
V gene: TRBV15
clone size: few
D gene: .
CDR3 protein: CATSRDIIGGYTF
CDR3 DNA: TGTGCCACCAGCAGAGATATTATTGGCGGCTACACCTTC

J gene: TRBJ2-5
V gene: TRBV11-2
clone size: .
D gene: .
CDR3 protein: CASSFLETQYF
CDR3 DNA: TGTGCCAGCAGCTTTCTAGAGACCCAGTACTTC

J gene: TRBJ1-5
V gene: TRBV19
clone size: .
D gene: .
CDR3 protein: CASSPVGDTNQPQHF
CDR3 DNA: TGTGCCAGTAGCCCGGTGGGGGACACCAATCAGCCCCAGCATTTT

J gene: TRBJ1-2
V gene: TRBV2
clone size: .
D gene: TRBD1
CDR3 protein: CASSDGQGYGYTF
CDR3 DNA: TGTGCCAGCAGTGACGGACAGGGCTATGGCTACACCTTC

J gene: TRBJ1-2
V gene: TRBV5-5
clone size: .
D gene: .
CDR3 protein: CASSFPGSNYGYTF
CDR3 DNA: TGTGCCAGCAGCTTCCCAGGCAGCAACTATGGCTACACCTTC

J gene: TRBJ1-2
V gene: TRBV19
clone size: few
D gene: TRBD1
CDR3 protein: CASSPITGVSYGYTF
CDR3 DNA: TGTGCCAGTAGCCCGATAACAGGGGTTAGCTATGGCTACACCTTC

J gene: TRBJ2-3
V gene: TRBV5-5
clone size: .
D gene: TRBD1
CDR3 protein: CASSPGGTTDTQYF
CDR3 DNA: TGTGCCAGCAGCCCAGGGGGCACTACAGATACGCAGTATTTT

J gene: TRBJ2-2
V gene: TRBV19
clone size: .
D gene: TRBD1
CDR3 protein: CASSIRDRVGAGELFF
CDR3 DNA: TGTGCCAGTAGTATAAGGGACAGGGTGGGGGCCGGGGAGCTGTTTTTT

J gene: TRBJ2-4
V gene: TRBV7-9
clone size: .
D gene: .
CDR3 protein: CASSLQGYDKNIQYF
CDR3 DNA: TGTGCCAGCAGCTTACAGGGATACGACAAAAACATTCAGTACTTC

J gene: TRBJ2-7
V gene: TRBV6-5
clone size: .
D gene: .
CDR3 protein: CASSPPGARSYEQYF
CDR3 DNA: TGTGCCAGCAGTCCACCGGGAGCGCGCTCCTACGAGCAGTACTTC

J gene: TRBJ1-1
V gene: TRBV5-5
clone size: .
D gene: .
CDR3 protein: CASSSPLMNTEAFF
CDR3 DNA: TGTGCCAGCAGCTCCCCACTTATGAACACTGAAGCTTTCTTT

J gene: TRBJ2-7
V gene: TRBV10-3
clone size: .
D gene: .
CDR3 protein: CAISEASYEQYF
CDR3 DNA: TGTGCCATCAGTGAGGCCTCCTACGAGCAGTACTTC

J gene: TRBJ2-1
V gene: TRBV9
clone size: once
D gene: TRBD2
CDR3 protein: CASSLRTSGGPIAYNEQFF
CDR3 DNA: TGTGCCAGCAGTCTCCGGACTAGCGGGGGGCCTATTGCCTACAATGAGCAGTTCTTC

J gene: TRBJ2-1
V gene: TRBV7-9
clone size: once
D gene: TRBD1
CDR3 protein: CASSFLTGGLDEQFF
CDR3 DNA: TGTGCCAGCAGCTTTCTCACAGGGGGTTTGGATGAGCAGTTCTTC